This T cell receptor beta chain was identified during a study of T cell repertoires in cytomegalovirus infection. Looking at the study overall: CMV infection plus the matching HLA type was flagged by public TCR beta signatures. Study-wide findings and caveats: Using cumulative public TCR beta family frequency, the authors identified those who carried CMV together with the relevant HLA. The response measured ex vivo was dominated by TCR beta clonotypes (HLA-C-restricted and CMV-specific).

TCRdb reanalysed the reads using MiXCR and keeps one entry per CDR3 protein. The sample gives 160,000 or so distinct CDR3 sequences, roughly 18% of which show up once; roughly 20% is in the top ten. This clonotype was counted only a few times. Its specificity is not known. Sample: CD8+ T cells from PBMCs. The sequence was collected from a human donor in good health (CMV status not recorded). Some clones in this sample may be carry-over from other donors' samples.

Written as DNA, the CDR3 is TGCAGCGTCCAGGGGGGGACAGGGGGTTATAATGAGCAGTTCTTC. As protein: CSVQGGTGGYNEQFF. The chain links TRBV29-1 to TRBJ2-1, with 11 bases matching TRBD1. Germline-derived CDR1 and CDR2 are SQVTM and ANQGSEA. Germline trimming cut 6 bases from V and 7 bases from J; bases unmatched to any gene: 11. The CDR3 contains 15 residues.